These 17 T cell receptor beta chains came from one sample sequenced in a study of T-cell memory formation after mild COVID-19. TCRdb re-called the 5' RACE reads with MiXCR, one entry per CDR3 protein. The sample shows 400,000 to 550,000 distinct CDR3 sequences, around a quarter of them seen only once. The material sequenced was PBMCs or a T cell subset sorted from them (not recorded which). The source is an adult woman who had mild COVID-19 (a few samples of this study predate the infection). Cell type and time point are not known.

This clonotype was detected only a few times. CDR3 bases: TGTGCCAGCACGGGGGCAGAGAACTATGGCTACACCTTC. Translating gives CASTGAENYGYTF. The rearrangement uses TRBV18 and TRBJ1-2, with a possible D match to TRBD1 (6 bases). V was trimmed by 8 bases and J by 2 bases, leaving 12 bases between them. The CDR3 sequence is 13 residues long. Germline assignment: CDR1 KGHSH and CDR2 LQKENI.

The chain is built from TRBV4-3 and TRBJ2-3; 8 bases map to TRBD1. Germline values: CDR1 LGHNA, CDR2 YSLEER. The V and J ends lost 0 bases and 5 bases, in that order; junction bases with no gene match: 7. The CDR3 has 16 residues. In DNA, the CDR3 is TGCGCCAGCAGCCAAGATACCCAGGGGGCGCAAGATACGCAGTATTTT. It translates to CASSQDTQGAQDTQYF.

This clonotype came up a few times. The genes are TRBV9 and TRBJ1-1; D may be TRBD1 (5 bases). Trimming cost V 7 bases and J 3 bases, with 7 bases left between them. The CDR3 has 11 amino acids. Germline CDR1 is SGDLS and CDR2 is YYNGEE. CDR3 sequence: CASGADTEAFF. The CDR3 DNA sequence: TGTGCCAGCGGGGCGGACACTGAAGCTTTCTTT.

V usage is TRBV5-1 and J usage is TRBJ2-7; D might be TRBD1 (5 bases). Germline CDR1 is SGHRS and CDR2 is YFSETQ. V dropped 5 bases and J dropped 4 bases, with 16 bases sitting between them. There are 14 residues in the CDR3. DNA of the CDR3: TGCGCCAGCAGTGTGGGGCTAGGAAGTTACGAGCAGTACTTC. Amino acids: CASSVGLGSYEQYF.

The J gene is TRBJ2-1, the V gene TRBV12-3 or TRBV12-4; 9 nucleotides align to TRBD1. This CDR3 is built from 15 residues. J lost 2 bases, V lost 4 bases, and 3 bases had no gene match. The CDR3 bases are TGTGCCAGCAGTTACACAGGGGGCGCCTACAATGAGCAGTTCTTC. Amino acids: CASSYTGGAYNEQFF.

This sequence joins TRBV29-1 and TRBJ2-7; the D is unclear. Deletions cut 5 bases from V and 2 bases from J, with 13 bases between. CDR1 is SQVTM and CDR2 is ANQGSEA in the germline V gene. The CDR3 is 13 residues long. The CDR3, as DNA: TGCAGCGTTTTGAGCGATGGGACCTACGAGCAGTACTTC. It specifies CSVLSDGTYEQYF.

The chain employs TRBV7-9 and TRBJ2-2; no reliable D call. V lost 1 base, J lost 3 bases, and 15 bases lay in between. Germline CDR1 reads SEHNR; CDR2 reads FQNEAQ (reference sequence). The CDR3 has 17 amino acids. The CDR3 DNA sequence: TGTGCCAGCAGCTTAGTTCTCATTAGGGAAGACACCGGGGAGCTGTTTTTT. Translation: CASSLVLIREDTGELFF.

This clonotype has only a few counts. V and J are TRBV6-5 and TRBJ1-1; 7 bases map to TRBD1. J lost 1 base, V lost 4 bases, and 3 bases had no gene match. The CDR3 spans 14 residues. Germline assignment: CDR1 MNHEY and CDR2 SVGAGI. The CDR3 here is CASSWTGPNTEAFF. The CDR3 bases are TGTGCCAGCAGTTGGACAGGTCCGAACACTGAAGCTTTCTTT.

This clonotype was found a few times. The chain links TRBV20-1 to TRBJ2-7; weak D call: TRBD2 (6 bases). Trimming took 0 bases from V and 3 from J, leaving 15 bases between them. The CDR3 has 15 amino acids. Germline V CDR1 and CDR2: DFQATT, SNEGSKA (reference sequence). CDR3 in amino acids: CSARDLGGLVYEQYF. For the CDR3, the DNA is TGCAGTGCTAGAGACCTGGGGGGTCTAGTCTACGAGCAGTACTTC.

This clonotype was picked up many times. V usage is TRBV7-9 and J usage is TRBJ1-1; 9 bases agree with TRBD1. Unmatched junction bases numbered 2, after V lost 3 bases and J lost 3 bases. The length of the CDR3 is 14 residues. CDR1 is SEHNR and CDR2 is FQNEAQ in the germline V gene (reference sequence). This chain's CDR3 is CASSFWTGDTEAFF. The DNA for the CDR3 is TGTGCCAGCAGCTTTTGGACAGGGGACACTGAAGCTTTCTTT.

The CDR3: CASSGTSGYSYEQYF. As DNA, the CDR3 is TGCGCCAGCAGCGGGACTAGCGGTTACTCCTACGAGCAGTACTTC. V gene TRBV5-1 combines with J gene TRBJ2-7; TRBD2 matches 11 bases. The CDR3 loop spans 15 amino acids. Germline-derived CDR1 and CDR2 are SGHRS and YFSETQ. V gave up 4 bases and J gave up 0 bases; unmatched junction bases: 3.

The chain couples TRBV7-9 to TRBJ2-6; 9 nucleotides align to TRBD1. The germline V gene encodes CDR1 SEHNR and CDR2 FQNEAQ (reference sequence). Trimming took 5 bases from V and 0 from J; bases not matched to a gene: 11. There are 19 residues in the CDR3. In DNA, the CDR3 is TGTGCCAGCAGCCTGGGACAGGGTAACTTCCTCTCTGGGGCCAACGTCCTGACTTTC. As protein: CASSLGQGNFLSGANVLTF.

The sample holds a few counts of this clonotype. The rearrangement links TRBV12-3 or TRBV12-4 to TRBJ2-7; D might be TRBD2 (5 bases). The CDR3 is 16 amino acids. Trimming removed 6 bases from V and 1 base from J, with 19 bases in between. CDR3 coding DNA: TGTGCCAGCAGCCCCTTTCGGGATGACGGGTCCTACGAGCAGTACTTC. It yields the protein CASSPFRDDGSYEQYF.

The chain employs TRBV4-3 and TRBJ2-1; D is possibly TRBD2 (5 bases). The CDR3 extends over 17 amino acids. CDR1 LGHNA and CDR2 YSLEER come from the germline V gene. V lost 0 bases and J 8 bases, leaving 20 bases between the germline ends. The CDR3 reads CASSQDGGSTLSDEQFF. DNA of the CDR3: TGCGCCAGCAGCCAAGATGGAGGATCTACCCTCTCCGATGAGCAGTTCTTC.

The chain couples TRBV5-1 to TRBJ2-7, with a weak D call TRBD2 (5 bases). This CDR3 contains 16 residues. V was trimmed by 2 bases and J by 3 bases, leaving 18 bases between them. The V gene's germline CDR1 is SGHRS and CDR2 YFSETQ. This chain's CDR3 is CASSLTAGSFIYEQYF. In DNA, the CDR3 is TGCGCCAGCAGCTTAACCGCTGGGAGTTTCATCTACGAGCAGTACTTC.

This clonotype has only a few counts. The chain combines TRBV12-3 or TRBV12-4 with TRBJ2-7, with 10 bases identical to TRBD1. Losses at the gene ends were 7 bases for V and 5 bases for J; bases not matched to a gene: 8. The CDR3 length is 14 residues. The CDR3 nucleotides are TGTGCCAGCACTAAGGGACAGGGGAGTAACGAGCAGTACTTC. This translates into CASTKGQGSNEQYF.

Only a few counts were recorded for this clonotype. The V gene is TRBV6-5, the J gene TRBJ2-7, with TRBD2 matching over 13 bases. Germline V gene data show CDR1 as MNHEY and CDR2 as SVGAGI. V lost 4 bases to trimming and J lost 6 bases; unmatched junction nucleotides: 9. The CDR3 consists of 16 residues. CDR3 sequence (DNA): TGTGCCAGCAGTTCCGCCGGGACTAGCGGGAAGGTCGAGCAGTACTTC. It codes for CASSSAGTSGKVEQYF.